These 9 T cell receptor beta chains were sequenced from one sample in a study of glioma-infiltrating T cells after dendritic cell vaccination. The protocol was immunoSEQ multiplex PCR, while the TCRdb copy is restricted to in-frame clones and leaves out a portion. The sample has roughly 23,000 clones, 70% to 80% seen once. The input for sequencing was blood, taken before dendritic cell vaccination. The receptors shown here come from a human donor with glioblastoma.

The V and J genes are TRBV5-6 and TRBJ2-7; tentative D call: TRBD2 (6 bases). The V and J ends lost 4 bases and 6 bases respectively, with 26 bases between them. The CDR3 is made up of 17 amino acids. Per the germline V gene, CDR1 is SGHDT and CDR2 is YYEEEE. The CDR3: CASSVARGGNVRPEQYF. For the CDR3, the DNA is TGTGCCAGCAGCGTTGCCCGGGGCGGGAACGTAAGACCCGAGCAGTACTTC.

V is TRBV2 and J is TRBJ2-5; 12 bases are shared with TRBD2. Unmatched junction bases numbered 5, after V lost 6 bases and J lost 3 bases. The CDR3 totals 15 residues. The germline V gene has CDR1 SNHLY and CDR2 FYNNEI. The CDR3 loop reads CASSELAGGKETQYF. CDR3 DNA sequence: TGTGCCAGCAGCGAACTAGCGGGAGGTAAAGAGACCCAGTACTTC.

This chain links TRBV19 with TRBJ2-1; D unclear. The CDR3 sequence is 15 residues long. The germline V gene has CDR1 LNHDA and CDR2 SQIVND (reference sequence). Trimming removed 1 base from V and 8 bases from J, with 15 bases in between. CDR3 residues: CASSIGATPRHEQFF. The CDR3 DNA follows: TGTGCCAGTAGTATAGGAGCGACCCCCCGGCATGAGCAGTTCTTC.

The chain combines TRBV19 with TRBJ2-1, with 9 bases fitting TRBD2. V trimming: 7 bases; J trimming: 8 bases; junction bases outside the gene matches: 15. The germline gives CDR1 LNHDA, CDR2 SQIVND (reference sequence). The CDR3 totals 16 residues. Here the CDR3 reads CASTARAGGLGYEQFF. DNA for the CDR3: TGTGCCAGTACGGCCCGAGCGGGGGGACTAGGCTATGAGCAGTTCTTC.

This clone occurred a few times. This sequence joins TRBV29-1 and TRBJ2-3; 7 nucleotides align to TRBD1. J was trimmed by 0 bases and V by 6 bases; bases with no gene match: 6. This CDR3 region has 14 residues. Germline-derived CDR1 and CDR2 are SQVTM and ANQGSEA. The CDR3 loop reads CSVTGTVSTDTQYF. The CDR3 DNA reads as TGCAGCGTGACAGGGACCGTTAGCACAGATACGCAGTATTTT.

The chain employs TRBV30 and TRBJ2-7, with TRBD2 as a possible D gene (6 bases). The V end lost 1 base, the J end lost 9 bases, and 10 bases lay between the germline ends. The CDR3 runs to 11 residues. Germline V gene sequence: CDR1 GTSNPN, CDR2 SVGIG (reference sequence). The CDR3 bases are TGTGCCTGGAGTGGAGGAGGGGTGCAGTACTTC. The encoded protein is CAWSGGGVQYF.

The V and J genes are TRBV29-1 and TRBJ2-5, with D maybe TRBD1 (5 bases). The CDR3 covers 13 residues. V was trimmed by 5 bases and J by 5 bases, leaving 15 bases between them. Germline V gene sequence: CDR1 SQVTM, CDR2 ANQGSEA. CDR3 amino acids: CSVRQGIVETQYF. The DNA for the CDR3 is TGCAGCGTTCGTCAGGGCATTGTGGAGACCCAGTACTTC.

The chain is built from TRBV2 and TRBJ2-1; D may be TRBD1 (6 bases). V was trimmed by 0 bases and J by 5 bases, leaving 11 bases between them. The CDR3 consists of 15 residues. Germline values: CDR1 SNHLY, CDR2 FYNNEI. The CDR3: CASSEALPGDNEQFF. In nucleotides, the CDR3 is TGTGCCAGCAGTGAAGCGCTTCCAGGGGACAATGAGCAGTTCTTC.

The chain has TRBV18 and TRBJ2-7, with 9 bases fitting TRBD2. The CDR3 totals 17 residues. Germline trimming cut 0 bases from V and 4 bases from J; bases unmatched to any gene: 10. Germline V gene lookup returns CDR1 KGHSH and CDR2 LQKENI. The CDR3, as DNA: TGTGCCAGCTCACCACCGGAACGCGGGAGGGCCTTATACGAGCAGTACTTC. Protein sequence: CASSPPERGRALYEQYF.